The 7 T cell receptor beta chains given below trace back to one sample, sequenced in a study of cytomegalovirus exposure and HLA in healthy donors. The PCR ran on 60 Vbeta and 13 Jbeta primers. Method: immunoSEQ multiplex PCR; TCRdb's copy keeps in-frame clones and lacks some. The data show roughly 50,000 clones, and the top ten clones hold approximately 6.8%. The specimen sequenced was PBMCs. These receptor sequences come from a woman in her thirties or forties in good health and CMV-seronegative.

This rearrangement joins TRBV6-1 to TRBJ1-2; no reliable D call. The germline V gene encodes CDR1 MNHNS and CDR2 SASEGT. The CDR3 extends over 15 amino acids. V lost 0 bases and J lost 3, with 11 bases in between. CDR3 in amino acids: CASSEAGGIDYGYTF. The CDR3 DNA is TGTGCCAGCAGTGAAGCGGGAGGAATTGACTATGGCTACACCTTC.

This chain connects TRBV5-1 to TRBJ2-2; perhaps TRBD1 as D (6 bases). Deletions cut 6 bases from V and 2 bases from J, with 11 bases between. Germline lookup yields CDR1 SGHRS and CDR2 YFSETQ. The CDR3 loop spans 14 amino acids. The CDR3 DNA reads as TGCGCCAGCATCGGACAGCTCAACACCGGGGAGCTGTTTTTT. This codes for CASIGQLNTGELFF.

The gene calls are TRBV10-3 and TRBJ2-7; no definite D call. V was pared by 8 bases and J by 0 bases, with 11 bases between. The CDR3 has 13 amino acids. CDR1 is ENHRY, CDR2 SYGVKD, per germline. CDR3 in amino acids: CAIFRQVSYEQYF. The DNA of the CDR3 is TGTGCCATCTTTCGCCAGGTCTCCTACGAGCAGTACTTC.

The CDR3: CAWSVLAGYGYTF. In nucleotides, the CDR3 is TGTGCCTGGAGTGTTTTGGCCGGGTATGGCTACACCTTC. V is TRBV30 and J is TRBJ1-2; D gene ambiguous. Trimming cost V 0 bases and J 5 bases, with 10 bases left between them. The CDR3 contains 13 residues. The germline CDR1 and CDR2 sequences are GTSNPN and SVGIG (reference sequence).

The rearrangement joins TRBV11-2 to TRBJ2-2; 7 bases agree with TRBD1. The germline V gene encodes CDR1 SGHAT and CDR2 FQNNGV. CDR3 length equals 15 residues. The J segment lost 0 bases and the V segment lost 4 bases, leaving 2 bases of the junction unmatched. The CDR3 here is CASSSQGANTGELFF. The CDR3 DNA follows: TGTGCCAGCAGCTCGCAGGGGGCGAACACCGGGGAGCTGTTTTTT.

V is TRBV7-8 and J is TRBJ1-2; tentatively, D is TRBD1 (6 bases). This CDR3 spans 14 amino acids. Trimming shortened V by 5 bases and J by 8 bases, and 18 bases separated the two germline ends. The V gene's germline CDR1 is SGHVS and CDR2 FQNEAQ. The CDR3 is CASSPKQGLEGYTF. The CDR3 bases are TGTGCCAGCAGCCCGAAACAGGGTCTAGAGGGCTACACCTTC.

Comment on this clone: At one end, the junction sequence differs from germline, possibly due to a read error. The same CDR3 also results from other DNA sequences found in this sample. This chain links TRBV6-5 with TRBJ1-6; D remains unclear. The germline V gene has CDR1 MNHEY and CDR2 SVGAGI. This CDR3 comprises 15 residues. The CDR3 is CASRGESSYNSPLHF. DNA of the CDR3: TGTGCCAGCAGAGGAGAGAGCTCCTATAATTCACCCCTACACTTT.